Here is one T cell receptor (beta chain) with its context. The data originate from a study of blood T cell repertoires in COVID-19. Study overall: Whether acute or convalescent, the COVID-19 samples came from the United States, Italy and Spain. T cells, B-cell-depleted T cells, or PBMCs provided the cDNA or gDNA that served as material.

Authors' analysis steps: How many nucleated cells were present was estimated from reference gene primer amplification. The repertoire was sequenced with immunoSEQ multiplex PCR; TCRdb's copy has only in-frame clones and lacks some. V and J calls plus clone size are reproduced from that table; the DNA served to infer D and trimming. Counted here are approximately 260,000 clones, roughly 88% occurring once; the ten biggest clones make up 2% to 2.5%. Between the trimmed V and J ends, which lost 0 bases and 0 bases, there was a span of 7 bases. Germline V lookup: CDR1 SGDLS, CDR2 YYNGEE. The CDR3 covers 15 residues.

V and J are TRBV9 and TRBJ2-1; D is unresolved. The sequenced material came from peripheral blood. This clonotype originated in a middle-aged woman who had recovered from COVID-19. The DNA for the CDR3 is TGTGCCAGCAGCGTAGGGGCATTCTCCTACAATGAGCAGTTCTTC. This gives the protein CASSVGAFSYNEQFF.